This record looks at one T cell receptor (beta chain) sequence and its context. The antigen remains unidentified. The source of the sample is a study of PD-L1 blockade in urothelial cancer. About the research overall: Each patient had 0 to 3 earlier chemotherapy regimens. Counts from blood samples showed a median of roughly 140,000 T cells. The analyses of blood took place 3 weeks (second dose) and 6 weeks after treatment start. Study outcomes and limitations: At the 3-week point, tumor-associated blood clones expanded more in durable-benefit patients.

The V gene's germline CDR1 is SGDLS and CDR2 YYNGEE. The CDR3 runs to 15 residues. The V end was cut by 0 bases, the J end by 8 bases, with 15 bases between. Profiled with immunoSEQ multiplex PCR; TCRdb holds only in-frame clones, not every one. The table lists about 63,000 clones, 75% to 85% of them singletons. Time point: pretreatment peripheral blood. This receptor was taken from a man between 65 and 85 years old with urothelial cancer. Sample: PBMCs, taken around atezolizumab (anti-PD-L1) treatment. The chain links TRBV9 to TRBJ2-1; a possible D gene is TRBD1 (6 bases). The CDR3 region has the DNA TGTGCCAGCAGCGTAGACCTGGGGGCTTGGGATGAGCAGTTCTTC. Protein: CASSVDLGAWDEQFF.